The present T cell receptor (beta chain) was sequenced within a study of blood T cell repertoires in COVID-19. V gave up 3 bases and J gave up 4 bases, with 13 bases separating them. CDR1 is SGHTA and CDR2 is FQGNSA in the germline V gene. The CDR3 contains 14 residues. Sequenced by immunoSEQ multiplex PCR; TCRdb stores in-frame clones only, minus some. The profile shows fewer than 400,000 clones, about nine tenths of them singletons. The chain employs TRBV7-2 and TRBJ2-7; perhaps TRBD2 as D (5 bases). Sequenced: PBMCs or T cells enriched from blood (not recorded which). The TCR was taken from a woman in her late teens or twenties who had recovered from COVID-19. DNA of the CDR3: TGTGCCAGCAGCTTGGATCCGGCGGGTTACGAGCAGTACTTC. It is translated as CASSLDPAGYEQYF.